A selection of T cell receptor beta chains follows, all from one sample in a study of blood T cells in healthy people across ages. MiXCR, run by TCRdb on the 5' RACE reads, gives a single entry per CDR3 protein. The sample lists about 580,000 distinct CDR3 sequences, around half occurring once. Material: blood. These TCRs come from a man aged 80 or over in good health. The CDR3 runs from the conserved cysteine through the conserved F or W. The order of the fields is CDR3 protein, V gene, J gene.

CASSPSSGLAGETQYF	TRBV7-2	TRBJ2-5
CASSRGTDRPYKYF	TRBV12-3/TRBV12-4	TRBJ2-5
CASSPTRLNTEAFF	TRBV21-1	TRBJ1-1
CASSLTGGDTEAFF	TRBV7-3	TRBJ1-1
CASSLGDSGANEQFF	TRBV5-1	TRBJ2-1
CASSQEPGYTEAFF	TRBV4-2	TRBJ1-1
CASSPPGTSGIRNEQFF	TRBV9	TRBJ2-1
CTSGLTGKDGYTF	TRBV7-9	TRBJ1-2
CASSGAYRGRGQPQHF	TRBV7-8	TRBJ1-5
CASSKRTVKGYTF	TRBV9	TRBJ1-2
CSAFRQNEQFF	TRBV20-1	TRBJ2-1
CASSLRGVADTQYF	TRBV7-2	TRBJ2-3
CASSHGQGGDEQYF	TRBV3-1	TRBJ2-7
CASSLTGLAGGKQFF	TRBV7-3	TRBJ2-1
CASSGPDRGNSPLHF	TRBV28	TRBJ1-6
CASSQGLLGGRQETQYF	TRBV4-3	TRBJ2-5
CSVGGDTDSYNEQFF	TRBV29-1	TRBJ2-1
CASSADAMDGVKQYF	TRBV9	TRBJ2-7
CASGIGNEQYF	TRBV28	TRBJ2-5
CASSLEAGYSYEQYF	TRBV11-2	TRBJ2-7
CASSASTSGGVHNEQFF	TRBV5-1	TRBJ2-1
CASSDSASPDANEKLFF	TRBV6-1	TRBJ1-4
CASSLFTNTEAFF	TRBV5-1	TRBJ1-1